These T cell receptor beta chains were read from a single sample in a study of T cell repertoires in ileal Crohn's disease. Some clones are missing from TCRdb's copy, which holds only in-frame ones; the method was immunoSEQ multiplex PCR. Of around 15,000 clones listed, more than 85% are singletons. The sample consisted of ileal tissue. The receptors originated from an adult with Crohn's disease. The CDR3 runs from the conserved cysteine through the conserved F or W. The D gene is left open where the match is weak. Only some rows state a clone size, as once, few, many or a class for expanded clones.

cdr3_aa cdr3_nt d_call v_call cdr3_length j_call clone_size
CAYPSGRVLGGANVLTF TGTGCCTATCCATCGGGCAGGGTGTTAGGGGGGGCCAACGTCCTGACTTTC NA TRBV6-4 17 TRBJ2-6 NA
CASSLSRGQGEAFF TGCGCCAGCAGCTTGAGCCGTGGACAGGGTGAAGCTTTCTTT TRBD1 TRBV5-1 14 TRBJ1-1 NA
CASSYYRAYESPLHF TGTGCCAGCAGTTACTACAGGGCGTACGAGTCACCCCTCCACTTT NA TRBV6-6 15 TRBJ1-6 NA
CASSTGQETQYF TGCGCCAGCAGCACGGGCCAAGAGACCCAGTACTTC NA TRBV5-1 12 TRBJ2-5 NA
CASSHLANYGYTF TGCGCCAGCAGCCACCTAGCTAACTATGGCTACACCTTC NA TRBV4-1 13 TRBJ1-2 NA
CASSRGNTGELFF TGCGCCAGCAGTCGTGGGAACACCGGGGAGCTGTTTTTT NA TRBV10-2 13 TRBJ2-2 NA
CASSLAGGLTSTDTQYF TGTGCCAGCAGCTTAGCGGGGGGACTTACGAGCACAGATACGCAGTATTTT NA TRBV7-8 17 TRBJ2-3 NA
CASTSEARLPNQPQHF TGTGCCAGCACCTCGGAGGCCCGACTGCCAAATCAGCCCCAGCATTTT NA TRBV28 16 TRBJ1-5 NA
CASRSWTEQYF TGTGCCAGCAGGTCGTGGACTGAGCAGTACTTC NA TRBV28 11 TRBJ2-7 NA
CASSLARATYEQYF TGTGCCAGCAGCTTAGCGCGGGCCACCTACGAGCAGTACTTC NA TRBV11-2 14 TRBJ2-7 once
CSVVRGDHTEAFF TGCAGCGTGGTCCGCGGGGACCACACTGAAGCTTTCTTT NA TRBV29-1 13 TRBJ1-1 NA
CASTPGGASYEQYF TGTGCCAGCACCCCAGGGGGCGCATCCTACGAGCAGTACTTC TRBD1 TRBV6-9 14 TRBJ2-7 NA
CASSWDRNTEAFF TGTGCCAGCAGTTGGGACAGGAACACTGAAGCTTTCTTT TRBD1 TRBV6-1 13 TRBJ1-1 NA
CASSLLGMGSGGPWTEAFF TGTGCCAGCAGCTTACTCGGTATGGGGTCAGGGGGACCGTGGACTGAAGCTTTCTTT TRBD1 TRBV11-2 19 TRBJ1-1 NA
CASSNLGTSGGNEQFF TGCGCCAGCAGCAACCTCGGGACTAGCGGGGGAAATGAGCAGTTCTTC TRBD2 TRBV5-1 16 TRBJ2-1 NA
CASSYSLAGGRGEQFF TGTGCCAGCAGTTACTCCCTAGCGGGGGGGCGGGGTGAGCAGTTCTTC TRBD2 TRBV6-5 16 TRBJ2-1 NA
CASSFRESNEQFF TGTGCCAGCAGTTTTAGGGAGAGCAATGAGCAGTTCTTC NA TRBV27 13 TRBJ2-1 NA
CASSPGAGRNTIYF TGTGCCAGCAGCCCGGGAGCGGGACGAAACACCATATATTTT NA TRBV11-2 14 TRBJ1-3 NA
CAISESWGTSGGYNEQFF TGTGCCATCAGTGAGTCGTGGGGGACTAGCGGGGGCTACAATGAGCAGTTCTTC TRBD2 TRBV10-3 18 TRBJ2-1 NA
CASSLGTSGGDTQYF TGCGCCAGCAGCTTGGGGACTAGCGGAGGAGATACGCAGTATTTT TRBD2 TRBV5-1 15 TRBJ2-3 NA
CASSLGQGSGRDTQYF TGTGCCAGCAGCCTTGGCCAGGGTTCCGGGAGAGATACGCAGTATTTT NA TRBV4-2 16 TRBJ2-3 NA
CASSREDRGSYEQYF TGCGCCAGCAGCCGCGAGGACAGGGGTTCCTACGAGCAGTACTTC TRBD1 TRBV4-1 15 TRBJ2-7 NA
CASSRRREAFF TGTGCCAGCAGCCGGAGGCGTGAAGCTTTCTTT NA TRBV28 11 TRBJ1-1 NA
CATSRDKRAGTGELFF TGTGCCACCAGCAGAGATAAGAGGGCTGGGACCGGGGAGCTGTTTTTT NA TRBV15 16 TRBJ2-2 NA
CASREEWETNQPQHF TGTGCCAGCAGAGAGGAATGGGAGACGAATCAGCCCCAGCATTTT NA TRBV2 15 TRBJ1-5 NA
CASSLESGGGTDTQYF TGCGCCAGCAGCTTGGAATCTGGCGGGGGAACAGATACGCAGTATTTT TRBD2 TRBV5-1 16 TRBJ2-3 NA
CASSSYRGPNTDTQYF TGTGCCAGCAGCTCGTACAGGGGGCCCAACACAGATACGCAGTATTTT TRBD1 TRBV7-9 16 TRBJ2-3 NA
CASSVVGGINTQYF TGTGCCAGCAGCGTAGTCGGCGGGATAAATACGCAGTATTTT NA TRBV9 14 TRBJ2-3 NA
CATSRDRVSGEALHF TGTGCCACCAGCAGAGATCGAGTTTCAGGGGAGGCCCTCCACTTT NA TRBV15 15 TRBJ1-6 NA
CASSLGGGGEKLFF TGTGCCAGCAGCTTAGGTGGCGGGGGTGAAAAACTGTTTTTT NA TRBV11-2 14 TRBJ1-4 NA
CAWTQVGGEQFF TGTGCCTGGACCCAGGTAGGGGGTGAGCAGTTCTTC NA TRBV30 12 TRBJ2-1 NA
CASSSTGGQPQHF TGTGCCAGTAGCTCGACCGGGGGTCAGCCCCAGCATTTT NA TRBV19 13 TRBJ1-5 NA
CASSRENEKLFF TGTGCCAGCAGCCGGGAGAATGAAAAACTGTTTTTT NA TRBV7-9 12 TRBJ1-4 NA
CASSLGRATADTQYF TGCGCCAGCAGCTTGGGTCGAGCTACCGCAGATACGCAGTATTTT NA TRBV5-1 15 TRBJ2-3 NA
CASSVALGWGTDTQYF TGTGCCAGCAGCGTAGCCCTGGGTTGGGGCACAGATACGCAGTATTTT NA TRBV9 16 TRBJ2-3 NA
CASSSPFTGGGPRDTQYF TGTGCCAGTAGTTCACCCTTCACGGGCGGGGGGCCTAGAGATACGCAGTATTTT TRBD2 TRBV19 18 TRBJ2-3 NA
CASTRYLGQGDSPLHF TGTGCCAGCACTCGGTACCTGGGACAGGGGGATTCACCCCTCCACTTT TRBD1 TRBV6-6 16 TRBJ1-6 NA
CASSLDSGGAGGTPGLYF TGTGCCAGCAGCTTGGATAGCGGGGGGGCCGGTGGAACACCGGGGCTGTACTTC TRBD2 TRBV7-2 18 TRBJ2-5 NA
CASSVQGFFEKLFF TGTGCCAGCAGTGTCCAGGGGTTTTTTGAAAAACTGTTTTTT NA TRBV6-1 14 TRBJ1-4 NA
CASEQGGGYTF TGTGCCAGCGAACAAGGGGGGGGCTACACCTTC NA TRBV7-9 11 TRBJ1-2 NA
CASSWAGQETQYF TGTGCCAGCAGTTGGGCGGGGCAAGAGACCCAGTACTTC NA TRBV28 13 TRBJ2-5 NA
CAWAWDNSPLHF TGTGCCTGGGCCTGGGATAATTCACCCCTCCACTTT NA TRBV30 12 TRBJ1-6 few
CASSGLKDRDQPQHF TGTGCCAGCAGTGGCTTAAAGGACAGAGATCAGCCCCAGCATTTT NA TRBV6-1 15 TRBJ1-5 NA
CASRPGTGGGYTF TGTGCCAGCAGGCCCGGGACAGGGGGTGGCTACACCTTC TRBD1 TRBV28 13 TRBJ1-2 NA
CASSYFQGHQETQYF TGTGCCAGCAGTTACTTCCAGGGACACCAAGAGACCCAGTACTTC NA TRBV6-6 15 TRBJ2-5 NA
CASSYSGLAGGFF TGTGCCAGCAGTTACTCTGGGCTAGCGGGGGGGTTCTTC TRBD2 TRBV6-6 13 TRBJ2-1 NA
CASSLEGGDRNTEAFF TGCGCCAGCAGCTTGGAAGGGGGGGATCGGAACACTGAAGCTTTCTTT NA TRBV5-1 16 TRBJ1-1 NA
CASSPQGDGYTF TGTGCCAGCTCACCACAGGGCGATGGCTACACCTTC NA TRBV18 12 TRBJ1-2 NA
CASSTGTGGRDQPQHF TGTGCCAGCAGCACCGGGACAGGGGGCAGGGATCAGCCCCAGCATTTT TRBD1 TRBV11-2 16 TRBJ1-5 NA
CASSDREDGTQYF TGTGCCAGCAGTGACAGGGAGGATGGTACGCAGTATTTT NA TRBV6-5 13 TRBJ2-3 NA
CASSFAGGQEKLFF TGCGCCAGCAGCTTCGCAGGGGGTCAGGAAAAACTGTTTTTT TRBD1 TRBV5-1 14 TRBJ1-4 NA
CASSLAASTDTQYF TGTGCCAGCAGTCTAGCGGCTAGCACAGATACGCAGTATTTT TRBD2 TRBV6-1 14 TRBJ2-3 NA
CASSPRPGTVTGELFF TGTGCCAGCAGCCCTCGTCCCGGGACAGTCACCGGGGAGCTGTTTTTT TRBD1 TRBV7-2 16 TRBJ2-2 few
CASSQSRSTNTEAFF TGCGCCAGCAGCCAATCACGGAGTACAAACACTGAAGCTTTCTTT NA TRBV4-1 15 TRBJ1-1 NA
CASSLILGQGTHGYTF TGTGCCAGCAGCTTGATTCTTGGACAGGGAACGCATGGCTACACCTTC TRBD1 TRBV5-5 16 TRBJ1-2 NA
CASSWTGMNTEAFF TGTGCCAGCAGTTGGACAGGAATGAACACTGAAGCTTTCTTT TRBD1 TRBV28 14 TRBJ1-1 few
CASIGGGKYTGELFF TGTGCCAGCATAGGCGGGGGGAAATACACCGGGGAGCTGTTTTTT TRBD2 TRBV28 15 TRBJ2-2 NA
CSGGEGGEKLFF TGCAGCGGGGGGGAGGGCGGTGAAAAACTGTTTTTT NA TRBV29-1 12 TRBJ1-4 NA